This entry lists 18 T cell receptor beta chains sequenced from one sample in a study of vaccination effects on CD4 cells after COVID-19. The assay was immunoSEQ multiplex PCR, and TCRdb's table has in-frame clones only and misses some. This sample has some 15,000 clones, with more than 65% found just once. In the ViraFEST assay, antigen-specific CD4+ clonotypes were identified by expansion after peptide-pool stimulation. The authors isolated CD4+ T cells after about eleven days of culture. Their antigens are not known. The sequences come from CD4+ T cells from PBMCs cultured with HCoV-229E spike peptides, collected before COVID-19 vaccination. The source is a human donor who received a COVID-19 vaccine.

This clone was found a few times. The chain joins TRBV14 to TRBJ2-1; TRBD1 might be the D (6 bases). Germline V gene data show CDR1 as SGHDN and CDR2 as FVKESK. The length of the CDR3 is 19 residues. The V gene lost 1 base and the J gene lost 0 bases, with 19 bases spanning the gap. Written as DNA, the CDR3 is TGTGCCAGCAGCCAAGTAGGCCAGGGGCTCCCGAGCTCCTACAATGAGCAGTTCTTC. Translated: CASSQVGQGLPSSYNEQFF.

CDR3 sequence reads: CASSRTGATGGEAFF. In nucleotides, the CDR3 is TGTGCCAGCAGTCGGACAGGGGCCACAGGAGGTGAAGCTTTCTTT. The genes are TRBV6-5 and TRBJ1-1, with 9 bases aligning to TRBD1. Germline values: CDR1 MNHEY, CDR2 SVGAGI. The CDR3 extends over 15 amino acids. The V gene end was trimmed by 5 bases and the J gene end by 7 bases; junction bases not matched to a gene: 11.

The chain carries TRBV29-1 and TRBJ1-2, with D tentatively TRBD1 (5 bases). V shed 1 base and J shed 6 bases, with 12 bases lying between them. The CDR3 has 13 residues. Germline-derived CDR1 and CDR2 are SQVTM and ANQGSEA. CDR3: CSVEGWRGDGYTF. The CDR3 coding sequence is TGCAGCGTTGAAGGCTGGAGGGGAGATGGCTACACCTTC.

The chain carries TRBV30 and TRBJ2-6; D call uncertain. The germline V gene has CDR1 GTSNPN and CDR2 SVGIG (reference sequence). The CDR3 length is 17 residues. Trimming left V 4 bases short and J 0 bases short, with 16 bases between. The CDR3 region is CAWTRVPGLSGANVLTF. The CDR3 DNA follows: TGTGCCTGGACAAGGGTCCCCGGGCTCTCTGGGGCCAACGTCCTGACTTTC.

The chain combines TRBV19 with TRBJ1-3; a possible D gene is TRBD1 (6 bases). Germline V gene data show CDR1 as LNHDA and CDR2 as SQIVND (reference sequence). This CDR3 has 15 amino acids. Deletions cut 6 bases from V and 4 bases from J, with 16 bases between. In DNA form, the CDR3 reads TGTGCCAGTAGAAACAGGGTGTCCGCCGGAAACACCATATATTTT. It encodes CASRNRVSAGNTIYF.

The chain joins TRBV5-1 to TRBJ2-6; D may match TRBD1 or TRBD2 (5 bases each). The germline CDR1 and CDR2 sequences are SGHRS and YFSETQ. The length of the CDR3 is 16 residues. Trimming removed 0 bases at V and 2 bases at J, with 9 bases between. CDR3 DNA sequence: TGCGCCAGCAGCTTGGGGGGGTCTACTGGGGCCAACGTCCTGACTTTC. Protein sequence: CASSLGGSTGANVLTF.

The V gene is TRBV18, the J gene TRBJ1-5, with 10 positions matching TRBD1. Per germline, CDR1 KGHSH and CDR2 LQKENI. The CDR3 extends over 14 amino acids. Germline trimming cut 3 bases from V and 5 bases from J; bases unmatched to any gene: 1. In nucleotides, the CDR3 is TGTGCCAGCTCACCCGGGACAGGGGATCAGCCCCAGCATTTT. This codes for CASSPGTGDQPQHF. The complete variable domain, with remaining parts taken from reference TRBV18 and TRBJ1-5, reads NAGVMQNPRHLVRRRGQEARLRCSPMKGHSHVYWYRQLPEEGLKFMVYLQKENIIDESGMPKERFSAEFPKEGPSILRIQQVVRGDSAAYFCASSPGTGDQPQHFGDGTRLSIL.

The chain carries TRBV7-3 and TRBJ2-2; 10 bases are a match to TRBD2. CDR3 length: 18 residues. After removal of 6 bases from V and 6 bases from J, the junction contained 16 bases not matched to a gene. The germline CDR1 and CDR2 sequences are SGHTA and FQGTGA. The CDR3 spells CASSERGGPAGRAGELFF. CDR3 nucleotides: TGTGCCAGCAGTGAGCGGGGGGGCCCTGCAGGGAGGGCCGGGGAGCTGTTTTTT.

CDR3: CASSRGRGLGQPQHF. As DNA, the CDR3 is TGTGCCAGTAGTAGAGGCAGGGGGCTTGGTCAGCCCCAGCATTTT. The rearrangement uses TRBV19 and TRBJ1-5; 8 nucleotides match TRBD1. The CDR3 is 15 amino acids. V lost 4 bases to trimming and J lost 6 bases; unmatched junction nucleotides: 8. Germline assignment: CDR1 LNHDA and CDR2 SQIVND (reference sequence).

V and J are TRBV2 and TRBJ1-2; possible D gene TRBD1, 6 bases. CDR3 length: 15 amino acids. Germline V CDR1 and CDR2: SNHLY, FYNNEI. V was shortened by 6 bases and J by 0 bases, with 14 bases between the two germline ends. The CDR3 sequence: CASRGGTATNYGYTF. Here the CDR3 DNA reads TGTGCCAGCAGAGGGGGTACCGCGACTAACTATGGCTACACCTTC.

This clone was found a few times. CDR3 protein: CASSYSTANTEAFF. The DNA for the CDR3 is TGTGCCAGCAGTTACTCGACAGCCAACACTGAAGCTTTCTTT. The V call is TRBV6-5, the J call TRBJ1-1, with TRBD1 as a possible D gene (5 bases). In germline, CDR1 is MNHEY, CDR2 SVGAGI. Trimming removed 0 bases from V and 2 bases from J, with 7 bases in between. The CDR3 contains 14 residues.

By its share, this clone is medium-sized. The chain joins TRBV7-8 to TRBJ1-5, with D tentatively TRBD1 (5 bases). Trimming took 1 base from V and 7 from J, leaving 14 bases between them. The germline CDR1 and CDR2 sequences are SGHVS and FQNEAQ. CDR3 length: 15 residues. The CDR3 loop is CASSLESGFTQPQHF. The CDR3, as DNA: TGTGCCAGCAGCTTAGAGTCAGGGTTCACCCAGCCCCAGCATTTT.

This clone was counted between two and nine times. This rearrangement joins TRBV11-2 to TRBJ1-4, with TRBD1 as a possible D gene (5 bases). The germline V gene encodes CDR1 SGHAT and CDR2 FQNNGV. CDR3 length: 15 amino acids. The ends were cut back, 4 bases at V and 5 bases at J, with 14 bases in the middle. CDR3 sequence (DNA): TGTGCCAGCAGCTCGGGCGCAGGGTCCAATGAAAAACTGTTTTTT. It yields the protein CASSSGAGSNEKLFF.

In nucleotides, the CDR3 is TGTGCCAGCAGTTTACACTTGTCCGCGGTTGGCACTGAAGCTTTCTTT. Amino acids: CASSLHLSAVGTEAFF. The V call is TRBV27, the J call TRBJ1-1, with unresolved D. Per germline, CDR1 MNHEY and CDR2 SMNVEV (reference sequence). Trimming took off 2 bases at V and 4 bases at J, with 17 bases between the two ends. The CDR3 runs 16 residues.

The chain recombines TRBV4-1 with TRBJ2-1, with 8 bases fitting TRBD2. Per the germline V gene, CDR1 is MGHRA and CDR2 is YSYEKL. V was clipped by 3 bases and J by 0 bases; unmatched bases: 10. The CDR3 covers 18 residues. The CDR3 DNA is TGCGCCAGCAGCCAGGCTCCGGGAGGGTCAAGCTCCTACAATGAGCAGTTCTTC. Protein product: CASSQAPGGSSSYNEQFF.

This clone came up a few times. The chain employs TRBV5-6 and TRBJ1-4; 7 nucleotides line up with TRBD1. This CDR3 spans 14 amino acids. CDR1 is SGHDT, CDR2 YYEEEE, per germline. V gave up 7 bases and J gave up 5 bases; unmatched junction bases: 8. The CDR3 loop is CASRRTGENEKLFF. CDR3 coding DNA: TGTGCCAGCCGAAGGACAGGCGAGAATGAAAAACTGTTTTTT.

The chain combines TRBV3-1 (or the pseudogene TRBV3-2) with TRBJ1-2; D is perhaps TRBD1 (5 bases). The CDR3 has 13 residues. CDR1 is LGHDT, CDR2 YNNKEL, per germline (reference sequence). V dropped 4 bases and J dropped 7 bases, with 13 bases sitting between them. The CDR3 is CASSRKGAGGYTF. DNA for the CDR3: TGTGCCAGCAGCCGAAAAGGGGCGGGTGGCTACACCTTC.

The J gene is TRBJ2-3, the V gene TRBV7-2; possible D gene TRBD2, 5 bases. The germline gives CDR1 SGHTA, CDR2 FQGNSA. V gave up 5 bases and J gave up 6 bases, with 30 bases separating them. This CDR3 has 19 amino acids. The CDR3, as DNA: TGTGCCAGCAGCGTGTCCCGGGCGTTTCGGGGTACCGCTCCCGATACGCAGTATTTT. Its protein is CASSVSRAFRGTAPDTQYF.